This T cell receptor (beta chain) comes out of a study of cytomegalovirus exposure and HLA in healthy donors. On the study more broadly: HLA-typed donors were the source of 83 million or so unique TCRs held in an early data release.

In the case of this clone: Its antigen is unknown.

CDR3 size: 13 residues. Germline CDR1 is SQVTM and CDR2 is ANQGSEA. V lost 6 bases to trimming and J lost 2 bases; unmatched junction nucleotides: 6. Primers: 60 Vbeta forward and 13 Jbeta reverse. Measured with immunoSEQ multiplex PCR; TCRdb has only the in-frame clones, and not every one. This table holds roughly 71,000 clones, about 78% found once. General study findings and limits: The productive fraction for most TCR beta V segments was about 87% or about 30% in an earlier analysis. Later analysis identified a missense DCLRE1C variant that was linked to TCR beta V- and J-gene trimming. Donors were assumed by presence/absence analyses to have roughly uniform sequencing depth.

Input material: PBMCs. The V call is TRBV29-1, the J call TRBJ2-7; 8 bases agree with TRBD2. This TCR was recovered from a girl under 18 in good health and CMV-seropositive. This CDR3 reads CSVKGLVTYEQYF. The CDR3 DNA follows: TGCAGCGTGAAGGGACTAGTCACCTACGAGCAGTACTTC.